The subject of this entry is one TCR beta chain. This table comes from immunoSEQ multiplex PCR, and its TCRdb copy is limited to in-frame clones, with some not included. The table lists approximately 650,000 clones, just under 97% of them singletons. This sample is part of a study of shared clonotypes between healthy human individuals. Naive CD8 isolation took CD45RO-negative cells positively selected for CCR7 and excluded terminally differentiated effector memory CD45RA+ cells. The sequenced material came from naive CD8+ T cells sorted from blood. The source is a woman in her 30s in good health.

The CDR3 protein is CSASWEQYF. The CDR3 nucleotides read TGCAGTGCTAGTTGGGAGCAGTACTTC. This chain joins TRBV20-1 and TRBJ2-7; D call uncertain. Germline values: CDR1 DFQATT, CDR2 SNEGSKA (reference sequence). Trimming removed 3 bases from V and 7 bases from J, with 4 bases in between. The CDR3 has 9 residues.